The 17 T cell receptor beta chains presented below share a single source sample, sequenced in a study of Ad26.COV2.S vaccination and SARS-CoV-2 variants. The protocol was immunoSEQ multiplex PCR, while the TCRdb copy is restricted to in-frame clones and leaves out a portion. This table holds about 350,000 clones, roughly 84% found once. Treatment in this sample: about 20 received Ad26.COV2.S at low or high dose, single or two shots; several received placebo; per-sample allocation not given. Collection of the samples took place on day 63 after the first injection of vaccine or placebo. This material consisted of peripheral blood, taken in a trial of Ad26.COV2.S vaccine versus placebo. These receptors were obtained from a person aged 18-65 years who received the Ad26.COV2.S COVID-19 vaccine or a placebo.

The rearrangement links TRBV19 to TRBJ2-2, with 8 positions matching TRBD1. The CDR3 totals 16 residues. V lost 9 bases to trimming and J lost 1 base; unmatched junction nucleotides: 10. Germline values: CDR1 LNHDA, CDR2 SQIVND (reference sequence). The CDR3 is CASYDRGAKNTGELFF. The CDR3 bases are TGTGCCAGCTATGACAGGGGAGCCAAGAACACCGGGGAGCTGTTTTTT.

The genes are TRBV2 and TRBJ1-5; no definite D call. The ends were cut back, 3 bases at V and 0 bases at J, with 18 bases in the middle. The CDR3 has 18 amino acids. Looked up from germline, CDR1 is SNHLY and CDR2 is FYNNEI. The CDR3 DNA follows: TGTGCCAGCAGTGATCCGGTCCGAGACCGGTATAGCAATCAGCCCCAGCATTTT. Its translation is CASSDPVRDRYSNQPQHF.

The V gene is TRBV14, the J gene TRBJ2-7; 10 positions agree with TRBD1. The CDR3 length is 15 residues. With 4 bases clipped from V and 3 bases from J, the junction kept 6 bases outside the gene matches. The germline CDR1 and CDR2 sequences are SGHDN and FVKESK. CDR3 protein: CASSPRDRGLYEQYF. For the CDR3, the DNA is TGTGCCAGCAGCCCCCGGGACAGGGGACTCTACGAGCAGTACTTC.

CDR3 region: CASSFDNEQFF. DNA for the CDR3: TGTGCCAGCAGCTTTGACAATGAGCAGTTCTTC. This chain joins TRBV11-3 and TRBJ2-1; D uncertain. The CDR3 runs 11 residues. V was clipped by 3 bases and J by 5 bases, with 2 bases between them. Germline V CDR1 and CDR2: SGHNT, YENEEA. The full variable domain, rest sourced from reference TRBV11-3 and TRBJ2-1, is EAGVVQSPRYKIIEKKQPVAFWCNPISGHNTLYWYLQNLGQGPELLIRYENEEAVDDSQLPKDRFSAERLKGVDSTLKIQPAELGDSAVYLCASSFDNEQFFGPGTRLTVL.

The rearrangement joins TRBV2 to TRBJ2-3; 9 nucleotides match TRBD2. Germline trimming cut 9 bases from V and 4 bases from J; bases unmatched to any gene: 8. Germline V lookup: CDR1 SNHLY, CDR2 FYNNEI. The CDR3 sequence is 14 residues long. The CDR3 region is CASRSGGWADTQYF. Written as DNA, the CDR3 is TGTGCCAGTCGGAGCGGGGGGTGGGCAGATACGCAGTATTTT.

The J gene is TRBJ2-1, the V gene TRBV6-5; TRBD2 is a possible D gene (7 bases). The CDR3 contains 15 residues. CDR1 and CDR2 from the germline V gene are MNHEY and SVGAGI. V shed 3 bases and J shed 4 bases, with 13 bases lying between them. CDR3 in DNA: TGTGCCAGCAGTTATTTGGGGGGGCAGTACAATGAGCAGTTCTTC. It is translated as CASSYLGGQYNEQFF.

The rearrangement uses TRBV18 and TRBJ2-2; D uncertain. The germline V gene encodes CDR1 KGHSH and CDR2 LQKENI. The CDR3 spans 15 residues. With 3 bases removed from V and 4 bases from J, the gap between germline ends came to 12 bases. The DNA for the CDR3 is TGTGCCAGCTCACCCTACCAGAGTAGCACCGGGGAGCTGTTTTTT. Protein product: CASSPYQSSTGELFF.

The chain links TRBV7-2 to TRBJ2-4, with TRBD2 matching 8 bases. The germline CDR1 and CDR2 sequences are SGHTA and FQGNSA. V shed 5 bases, J shed 9 bases, and the junction held 12 bases outside the gene matches. CDR3 length: 15 residues. CDR3 bases: TGTGCCAGCAGCCCCTCCCACGGGGCGGGAGGCATTCAGTACTTC. Amino acid sequence: CASSPSHGAGGIQYF.

This clone has only a few counts. The CDR3 coding sequence is TGTGCCAGTAGCACCAGACTAGCGGGAGAAGAGACCCAGTACTTC. Its translation is CASSTRLAGEETQYF. The chain recombines TRBV19 with TRBJ2-5; 12 bases line up with TRBD2. Looked up from germline, CDR1 is LNHDA and CDR2 is SQIVND (reference sequence). This CDR3 has 15 residues. The V and J ends lost 6 bases and 3 bases, in that order; junction bases with no gene match: 5. The full variable domain, rest sourced from reference TRBV19 and TRBJ2-5, is DGGITQSPKYLFRKEGQNVTLSCEQNLNHDAMYWYRQDPGQGLRLIYYSQIVNDFQKGDIAEGYSVSREKKESFPLTVTSAQKNPTAFYLCASSTRLAGEETQYFGPGTRLLVL.

The V and J genes are TRBV30 and TRBJ2-4; 10 nucleotides agree with TRBD1. The length of the CDR3 is 17 residues. Germline V gives CDR1 GTSNPN, CDR2 SVGIG (reference sequence). V shed 2 bases and J 0 bases; nucleotides not matched to a gene: 7. The CDR3, as DNA: TGTGCCTGGAGTATCCGGGACAGGGGACTAGCCAAAAACATTCAGTACTTC. Translated: CAWSIRDRGLAKNIQYF.

The chain combines TRBV12-3 or TRBV12-4 with TRBJ1-1, with D hard to call. CDR3 size: 12 residues. V was pared by 6 bases and J by 4 bases, with 9 bases between. The CDR3 bases are TGTGCCAGCAGGATCAGCATCACTGAAGCTTTCTTT. It codes for CASRISITEAFF.

A word on this clone: An end of the junction does not agree with germline; a read error may underlie this. The chain is built from TRBV2 and TRBJ2-1; maybe TRBD2 (5 bases). The CDR3 has 14 residues. CDR1 and CDR2 from the germline V gene are SNHLY and FYNNEI. The CDR3 loop reads CASSVQTRYNEQLF. The CDR3 DNA reads TGTGCCAGCAGTGTCCAAACTAGGTACAATGAGCAGCTCTTC.

The chain uses TRBV7-2 and TRBJ1-6, with a tentative D call TRBD1 (6 bases). The CDR3 covers 15 residues. Deletions cut 5 bases from V and 5 bases from J, with 13 bases between. Germline V lookup: CDR1 SGHTA, CDR2 FQGNSA. This CDR3 reads CASSIRQANNSPLHF. The CDR3 DNA reads TGTGCCAGCAGCATCAGACAGGCCAATAATTCACCCCTCCACTTT.

The chain joins TRBV6-2 or TRBV6-3 to TRBJ2-1; D is perhaps TRBD1 (6 bases). Germline V gene lookup returns CDR1 MNHEY and CDR2 SVGEGT. This CDR3 is 13 amino acids long. The V gene lost 2 bases and the J gene lost 7 bases, with 9 bases spanning the gap. DNA for the CDR3: TGTGCCAGCAGTTACCCCGGACAGAATGAGCAGTTCTTC. Translating it yields CASSYPGQNEQFF.

This chain connects TRBV14 to TRBJ1-2, with a tentative D call TRBD1 (6 bases). Germline V gives CDR1 SGHDN, CDR2 FVKESK. Deletions cut 4 bases from V and 0 bases from J, with 12 bases between. This CDR3 comprises 15 residues. In DNA form, the CDR3 reads TGTGCCAGCAGCCCGTTGGGGGGGCCTAACTATGGCTACACCTTC. Its translation: CASSPLGGPNYGYTF.

The sample holds one count of this clone. The chain combines TRBV24-1 with TRBJ1-3, with 7 nucleotides matching TRBD1. The CDR3 extends over 17 amino acids. The J segment lost 0 bases and the V segment lost 5 bases, leaving 9 bases of the junction unmatched. CDR1 and CDR2 from the germline V gene are KGHDR and SFDVKD. CDR3 sequence reads: CATSAKDRAASGNTIYF. The CDR3 DNA follows: TGTGCCACCAGTGCTAAAGACAGGGCCGCCTCTGGAAACACCATATATTTT.

Worth noting for this clone: Other DNA sequences in this sample translate to the same CDR3. The chain employs TRBV12-3 or TRBV12-4 and TRBJ2-7; unclear D gene. Trimming left V 6 bases short and J 2 bases short, with 8 bases between. The CDR3 consists of 12 residues. For the CDR3, the DNA is TGTGCCAGCAGCTTCCGAGCCTACGAGCAGTACTTC. Protein: CASSFRAYEQYF.